This TCR beta chain was sequenced during a study of regulatory T cells in long-lasting Graves disease. Time point described: newly diagnosed GD, antithyroid drugs for less than 3 months. Preparation of the TCR library used RNA extracted from PBMCs. The EDTA tubes were filled with around 9.1 milliliters of drawn peripheral blood. Assembly of TCR beta libraries relied on iRepertoire HTBI primers together with Arm-PCR of CDR3 regions. TCRdb used MiXCR to reprocess the multiplex PCR reads, holding one entry per CDR3 protein. The top ten clones hold about 19% of a sample with under 450,000 distinct CDR3 sequences, around 15% of them seen once. The same specimen was also included in a second study, on T cells in Graves' hyperthyroidism and ophthalmopathy.

Specimen: peripheral blood mononuclear cells (PBMCs), collected at new diagnosis, from a patient treated with antithyroid drugs. The TCR originated in a woman aged 18-30 years with Graves disease.

For the CDR3, the DNA is TGTGCCAGCAGCTTCTCCCCGGGACTAGGCTACGAGCAGTACTTC. Amino acid sequence: CASSFSPGLGYEQYF. The chain uses TRBV11-3 and TRBJ2-7; TRBD2 matches 8 bases. The CDR3 extends over 15 amino acids. The germline gives CDR1 SGHNT, CDR2 YENEEA. The trim removed 3 bases at V and 3 bases at J, leaving 7 bases unmatched.